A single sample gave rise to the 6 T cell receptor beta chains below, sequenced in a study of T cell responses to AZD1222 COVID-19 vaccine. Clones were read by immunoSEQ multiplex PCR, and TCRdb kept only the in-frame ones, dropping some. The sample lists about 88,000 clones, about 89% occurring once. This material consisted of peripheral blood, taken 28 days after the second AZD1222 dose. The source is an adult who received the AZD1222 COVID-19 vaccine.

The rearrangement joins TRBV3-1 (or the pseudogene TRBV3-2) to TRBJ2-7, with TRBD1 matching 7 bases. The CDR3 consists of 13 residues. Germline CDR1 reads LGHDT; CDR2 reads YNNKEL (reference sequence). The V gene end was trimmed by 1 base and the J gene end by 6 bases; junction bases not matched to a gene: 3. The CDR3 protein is CASSQGTGREQYF. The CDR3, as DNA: TGTGCCAGCAGCCAAGGGACAGGACGCGAGCAGTACTTC.

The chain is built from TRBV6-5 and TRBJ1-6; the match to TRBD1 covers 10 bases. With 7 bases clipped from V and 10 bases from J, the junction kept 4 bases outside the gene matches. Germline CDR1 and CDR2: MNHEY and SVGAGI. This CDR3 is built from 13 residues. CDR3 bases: TGTGCCAGCAACGACAGGGGGCGATCACCCCTCCACTTT. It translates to CASNDRGRSPLHF.

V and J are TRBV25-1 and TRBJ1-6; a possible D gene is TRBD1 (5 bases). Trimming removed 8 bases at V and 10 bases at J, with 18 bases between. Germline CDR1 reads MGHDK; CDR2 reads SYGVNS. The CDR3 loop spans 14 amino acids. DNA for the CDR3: TGTGCCAGCGCCTTTCCAGGGTCTGGGTCACCCCTCCACTTT. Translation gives CASAFPGSGSPLHF.

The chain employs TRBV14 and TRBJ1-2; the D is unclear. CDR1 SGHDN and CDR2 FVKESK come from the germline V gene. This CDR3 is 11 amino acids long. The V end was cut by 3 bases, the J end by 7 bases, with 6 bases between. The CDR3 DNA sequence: TGTGCCAGCAGCCATGGTGCTGGCTACACCTTC. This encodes CASSHGAGYTF.

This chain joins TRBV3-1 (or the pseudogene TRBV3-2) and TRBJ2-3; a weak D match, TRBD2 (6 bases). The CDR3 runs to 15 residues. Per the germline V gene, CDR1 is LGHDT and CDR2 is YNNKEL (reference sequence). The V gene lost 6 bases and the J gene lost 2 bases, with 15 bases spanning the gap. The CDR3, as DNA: TGTGCCAGCAGAGAGGGACTTTATCTCACAGATACGCAGTATTTT. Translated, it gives CASREGLYLTDTQYF.

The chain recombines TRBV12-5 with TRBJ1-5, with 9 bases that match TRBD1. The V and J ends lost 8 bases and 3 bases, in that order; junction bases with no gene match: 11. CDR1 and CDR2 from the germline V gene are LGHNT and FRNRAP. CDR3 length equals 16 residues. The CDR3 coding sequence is TGTGCTAGTAACCCGGGACAGGGTTCCCCCAATCAGCCCCAGCATTTT. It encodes CASNPGQGSPNQPQHF.